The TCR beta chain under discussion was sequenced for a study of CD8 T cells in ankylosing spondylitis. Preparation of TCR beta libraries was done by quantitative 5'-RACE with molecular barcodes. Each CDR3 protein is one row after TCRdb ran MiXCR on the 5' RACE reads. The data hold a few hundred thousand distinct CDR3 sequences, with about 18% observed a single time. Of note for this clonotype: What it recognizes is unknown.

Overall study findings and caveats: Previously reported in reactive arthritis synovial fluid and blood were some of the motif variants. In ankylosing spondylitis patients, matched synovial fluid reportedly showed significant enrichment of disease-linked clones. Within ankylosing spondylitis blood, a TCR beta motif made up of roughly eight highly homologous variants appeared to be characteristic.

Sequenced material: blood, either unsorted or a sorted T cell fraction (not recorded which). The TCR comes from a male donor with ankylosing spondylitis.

The chain's CDR3 is CASSFIGEEDQPQHF. The CDR3 nucleotides read TGTGCCAGCAGTTTTATAGGAGAGGAGGATCAGCCCCAGCATTTT. The chain is built from TRBV12-3 or TRBV12-4 and TRBJ1-5; D is unclear. The CDR3 has 15 residues. The V and J ends lost 3 bases and 5 bases respectively, with 14 bases between them.